The rows below give T cell receptor beta chains drawn from one sample of a study of lymphopenia after photon versus proton radiotherapy. Profiling relied on immunoSEQ multiplex PCR, and the TCRdb table lists in-frame clones only, not all of them. The profile shows roughly 61,000 clones, around 90% of them singletons. Sample: peripheral blood, taken from a patient treated with proton-based radiotherapy. The receptors shown here come from a man older than 75 with esophageal cancer. CDR3s include the opening cysteine and the closing phenylalanine or tryptophan. The D gene is left open where the match is weak. The size of a clone is reported for some rows only, either as once, few or many, or as a class for expanded clones.

d_call: -; j_call: TRBJ1-2; v_call: TRBV7-9; clone_size: -; cdr3_nt: TGTGCCAGCAGCCAAGGACGGTATGGCTACACCTTC; cdr3_aa: CASSQGRYGYTF
d_call: -; j_call: TRBJ2-7; v_call: TRBV10-3; clone_size: few; cdr3_nt: TGTGCCACCAGTGCCTCCTACGAGCAGTACTTC; cdr3_aa: CATSASYEQYF
d_call: TRBD2; j_call: TRBJ2-1; v_call: TRBV7-8; clone_size: -; cdr3_nt: TGTGCCAGCAGCTTAGTTTGGGGACTAGCGGGAGAGGGCCCCGCCAATGAGCAGTTCTTC; cdr3_aa: CASSLVWGLAGEGPANEQFF
d_call: -; j_call: TRBJ1-2; v_call: TRBV4-3; clone_size: -; cdr3_nt: TGCGCCAGCAGCCAAGATGCAGGTGAGGGATACACCTTC; cdr3_aa: CASSQDAGEGYTF
d_call: -; j_call: TRBJ2-5; v_call: TRBV5-1; clone_size: -; cdr3_nt: TGCGCCAGCAGCTTGATGGGGTTTGCAGAGACCCAGTACTTC; cdr3_aa: CASSLMGFAETQYF
d_call: -; j_call: TRBJ1-2; v_call: TRBV7-2; clone_size: -; cdr3_nt: TGTGCCAGCAGCTCCGATCCGACAGTCTATGGCTACACCTTC; cdr3_aa: CASSSDPTVYGYTF
d_call: -; j_call: TRBJ1-1; v_call: TRBV2; clone_size: -; cdr3_nt: TGTGCCAGCAGACCGACGGCAGGGTTGAACACTGAAGCTTTCTTT; cdr3_aa: CASRPTAGLNTEAFF
d_call: -; j_call: TRBJ1-2; v_call: TRBV11-2; clone_size: once; cdr3_nt: TGTGCCAGCAGCTCCAGACTTCGGGACCCAAGGACCTATGGCTACACCTTC; cdr3_aa: CASSSRLRDPRTYGYTF
d_call: -; j_call: TRBJ2-3; v_call: TRBV7-2; clone_size: -; cdr3_nt: TGTGCCAGCAGCCGCCTCTATCAGTCCGAGCAGTATTTT; cdr3_aa: CASSRLYQSEQYF
d_call: TRBD2; j_call: TRBJ2-3; v_call: TRBV4-3; clone_size: -; cdr3_nt: TGCGCCAGCAGCCAAGTCGGGAGGGCGGGAGATACGCAGTATTTT; cdr3_aa: CASSQVGRAGDTQYF
d_call: -; j_call: TRBJ2-3; v_call: TRBV5-5; clone_size: -; cdr3_nt: TGTGCCAGCAGCTTCCCGGGTACAGATACGCAGTATTTT; cdr3_aa: CASSFPGTDTQYF
d_call: TRBD1; j_call: TRBJ1-5; v_call: TRBV7-2; clone_size: once; cdr3_nt: TGTGCCAGCAGCTTAGGCAGGGGGAATCAGCCCCAGCATTTT; cdr3_aa: CASSLGRGNQPQHF
d_call: -; j_call: TRBJ2-3; v_call: TRBV7-6; clone_size: -; cdr3_nt: TGTGCCAGCAGCTTAGGTGGGGGGAGGTCCAGAGATACGCAGTATTTT; cdr3_aa: CASSLGGGRSRDTQYF
d_call: -; j_call: TRBJ2-7; v_call: TRBV7-3; clone_size: -; cdr3_nt: TGTGCCAGCAGTTTCTCCCCCTCCTACGAGCAGTACTTC; cdr3_aa: CASSFSPSYEQYF
d_call: -; j_call: TRBJ1-2; v_call: TRBV7-8; clone_size: -; cdr3_nt: TGTGCCAGCAGCTTAGCGGGTAGAGAAGGGAGTGGCTACACCTTC; cdr3_aa: CASSLAGREGSGYTF
d_call: -; j_call: TRBJ1-1; v_call: TRBV29-1; clone_size: -; cdr3_nt: TGCAGCGTCGTGGGGGCCAGGGGAAACACTGAAGCTTTCTTT; cdr3_aa: CSVVGARGNTEAFF
d_call: TRBD2; j_call: TRBJ2-7; v_call: TRBV12-5; clone_size: -; cdr3_nt: TGTGCTAGTGGTTCGCTCGGGGGGAGCTCCTACGAGCAGTACTTC; cdr3_aa: CASGSLGGSSYEQYF
d_call: -; j_call: TRBJ1-6; v_call: TRBV9; clone_size: -; cdr3_nt: TGTGCCAGCAGCGAGGGGGTTTATATGGGCAATTCACCCCTCCACTTT; cdr3_aa: CASSEGVYMGNSPLHF
d_call: -; j_call: TRBJ1-2; v_call: TRBV5-6; clone_size: -; cdr3_nt: TGTGCCAGCAGCTTGGGGGCGGCTTTGGGCTATGGCTACACCTTC; cdr3_aa: CASSLGAALGYGYTF
d_call: -; j_call: TRBJ2-3; v_call: TRBV11-2; clone_size: -; cdr3_nt: TGTGCCAGCAGCTTAGGTGCCCTGAGGGGCACAGATACGCAGTATTTT; cdr3_aa: CASSLGALRGTDTQYF
d_call: -; j_call: TRBJ1-2; v_call: TRBV6-5; clone_size: -; cdr3_nt: TGTGCCAGCAGTAAGACTATCGGGGAGCCCTATGGCTACACCTTC; cdr3_aa: CASSKTIGEPYGYTF
d_call: TRBD2; j_call: TRBJ2-1; v_call: TRBV18; clone_size: -; cdr3_nt: TGTGCCAGCTCACCAGGGAGGGTTGGGGCCAATGAGCAGTTCTTC; cdr3_aa: CASSPGRVGANEQFF
d_call: -; j_call: TRBJ1-5; v_call: TRBV5-4; clone_size: -; cdr3_nt: TGTGCCAGCAGCCTTCAGGGTTACAATCAGCCCCAGCATTTT; cdr3_aa: CASSLQGYNQPQHF
d_call: TRBD2; j_call: TRBJ2-5; v_call: TRBV7-9; clone_size: once; cdr3_nt: TGTGCCAGCAGCTTAGTCCCTAGCGGGGGCCCGTACCAAGAGACCCAGTACTTC; cdr3_aa: CASSLVPSGGPYQETQYF
d_call: -; j_call: TRBJ1-5; v_call: TRBV6-5; clone_size: -; cdr3_nt: TGTGCCAGCAGTTACGCGGATCAGCCCCAGCATTTT; cdr3_aa: CASSYADQPQHF
d_call: -; j_call: TRBJ2-5; v_call: TRBV5-4; clone_size: -; cdr3_nt: TGTGCCAGCAGCTTGGAGTGGGCAGACGAGACCCAGTACTTC; cdr3_aa: CASSLEWADETQYF
d_call: -; j_call: TRBJ1-2; v_call: TRBV2; clone_size: once; cdr3_nt: TGTGCCAGCAGTGAGGACAACTATGGCTACACCTTC; cdr3_aa: CASSEDNYGYTF
d_call: -; j_call: TRBJ2-3; v_call: TRBV11-3; clone_size: -; cdr3_nt: TGTGCCAGCAGCTTAGGGACAGATACGCAGTATTTT; cdr3_aa: CASSLGTDTQYF
d_call: TRBD2; j_call: TRBJ2-7; v_call: TRBV6-5; clone_size: -; cdr3_nt: TGTGCCAGCAGGCCCGGGGGGGTACCCTACGAGCAGTACTTC; cdr3_aa: CASRPGGVPYEQYF
d_call: -; j_call: TRBJ2-3; v_call: TRBV6-4; clone_size: -; cdr3_nt: TGTGCCAGCAGTGACTCGCCCGAAGATACGCAGTATTTT; cdr3_aa: CASSDSPEDTQYF
d_call: TRBD2; j_call: TRBJ2-7; v_call: TRBV6-5; clone_size: -; cdr3_nt: TGTGCCAGCAGTCCCCCGGGGGGAGGCGAGCAGTACTTC; cdr3_aa: CASSPPGGGEQYF
d_call: -; j_call: TRBJ1-4; v_call: TRBV18; clone_size: -; cdr3_nt: TGTGCCAGCTCACCACGGAATGAAAAACTGTTTTTT; cdr3_aa: CASSPRNEKLFF
d_call: -; j_call: TRBJ2-5; v_call: TRBV14; clone_size: -; cdr3_nt: TGTGCCAACCTCCGGCAAGAGACCCAGTACTTC; cdr3_aa: CANLRQETQYF
d_call: TRBD1; j_call: TRBJ2-3; v_call: TRBV29-1; clone_size: once; cdr3_nt: TGCAGCGTTGAGTCGGGACAGTTCACAGATACGCAGTATTTT; cdr3_aa: CSVESGQFTDTQYF
d_call: -; j_call: TRBJ2-3; v_call: TRBV5-4; clone_size: -; cdr3_nt: TGTGCCAGCAGCGGGAGGGAGAGGGGGCTCGCAGATACGCAGTATTTT; cdr3_aa: CASSGRERGLADTQYF
d_call: -; j_call: TRBJ2-3; v_call: TRBV7-8; clone_size: -; cdr3_nt: TGTGCCAGCAGCTGGCGGGACACAGATACGCAGTATTTT; cdr3_aa: CASSWRDTDTQYF
d_call: -; j_call: TRBJ1-3; v_call: TRBV19; clone_size: -; cdr3_nt: TGTGCCAGTAGTACTCTCATGAAGGACACCATATATTTT; cdr3_aa: CASSTLMKDTIYF
d_call: TRBD1; j_call: TRBJ2-6; v_call: TRBV9; clone_size: once; cdr3_nt: TGTGCCAGCAGCGTAGCCGACAGGGGGTCTGGGGCCAACGTCCTGACTTTC; cdr3_aa: CASSVADRGSGANVLTF
d_call: -; j_call: TRBJ1-3; v_call: TRBV11-2; clone_size: -; cdr3_nt: TGTGCCAGCAGCTTAGCCAGCGGAAACACCATATATTTT; cdr3_aa: CASSLASGNTIYF
d_call: -; j_call: TRBJ2-5; v_call: TRBV19; clone_size: -; cdr3_nt: TGTGCCAGTACCCGCCGGGGCGGGGAGACCCAGTACTTC; cdr3_aa: CASTRRGGETQYF
d_call: -; j_call: TRBJ2-2; v_call: TRBV7-7; clone_size: -; cdr3_nt: TGTGCCAGCAGCCTAAACACAGGGAACACCGGGGAGCTGTTTTTT; cdr3_aa: CASSLNTGNTGELFF
d_call: -; j_call: TRBJ2-7; v_call: TRBV11-2; clone_size: -; cdr3_nt: TGTGCCAGCAGCTTAGGGGGGTCCTACGAGCAGTACTTC; cdr3_aa: CASSLGGSYEQYF
d_call: -; j_call: TRBJ2-7; v_call: TRBV9; clone_size: few; cdr3_nt: TGTGCCAGCAGCCCATACAGGGCGTACAACGAGCAGTACTTC; cdr3_aa: CASSPYRAYNEQYF
d_call: TRBD2; j_call: TRBJ2-5; v_call: TRBV25-1; clone_size: -; cdr3_nt: TGTGCCAGCAGTGATGGGGGACTAGCGGGAGGGTGGGAGACCCAGTACTTC; cdr3_aa: CASSDGGLAGGWETQYF